Sequencing of this T cell receptor beta chain was carried out in a study of T cells after yellow fever vaccination. Study conclusions and caveats: Clonotype sharing between CD4 and CD8 compartments was small. Reappearance after the booster was seen for most primary-vaccination clones, at 95% to 96% CD4 and roughly 90% CD8. The secondary response was weaker but peaked faster, day 5 versus 15.

A process of 5'RACE template switching, which added a universal primer site and UMIs, was used to make TCR cDNA. TCRdb used MiXCR to reprocess the 5' RACE reads, holding one entry per CDR3 protein. The top ten hold 0.4% to 0.55% of the sample, which has 250,000 to 300,000 distinct CDR3 sequences, roughly 13% seen once. Of note for this clonotype: Its matching antigen is unknown.

The TCR was taken from a man aged 25 to 40 who received the YFV17D yellow fever vaccine. Sequencing used CD4+ T cells sorted from PBMCs, obtained 45 days after the yellow fever booster vaccination.

The CDR3 coding sequence is TGCGCCAGCAGCTTGGAAGGACCTGGGGCCAACGTCCTGACTTTC. Translated, it gives CASSLEGPGANVLTF. The V call is TRBV5-1, the J call TRBJ2-6; D uncertain. Germline lookup yields CDR1 SGHRS and CDR2 YFSETQ. The V and J ends lost 0 bases and 2 bases respectively, with 6 bases between them. The CDR3 totals 15 residues.